This TCR beta chain was profiled in a study of blood T cell repertoires in COVID-19. About the study: Donors in the United States, Italy and Spain gave samples during acute or convalescent COVID-19.

Study processing details: It was from reference gene primer amplification that nucleated cell counts were estimated. The data were produced by immunoSEQ multiplex PCR, yet TCRdb's version contains in-frame clones alone and is incomplete. The V and J calls and clone size were taken over from that table, and D and trimming were inferred from the DNA. The profile shows some 510,000 clones, over 75% of them singletons. Trimming took 2 bases from V and 6 from J; bases not matched to a gene: 4. The CDR3 has 16 residues. Germline V gene lookup returns CDR1 SGHAT and CDR2 FQNNGV. Cohorts were based on clinical histories the participants reported.

The sample was PBMCs or T cells enriched from blood (not recorded which). This sequence originates from a woman in her forties who had recovered from COVID-19. This sequence joins TRBV11-2 and TRBJ2-1; 13 bases fit TRBD2. The CDR3 protein is CASSLTRLAGGNEQFF. Here the CDR3 DNA reads TGTGCCAGCAGCTTAACGAGACTAGCGGGAGGCAATGAGCAGTTCTTC.